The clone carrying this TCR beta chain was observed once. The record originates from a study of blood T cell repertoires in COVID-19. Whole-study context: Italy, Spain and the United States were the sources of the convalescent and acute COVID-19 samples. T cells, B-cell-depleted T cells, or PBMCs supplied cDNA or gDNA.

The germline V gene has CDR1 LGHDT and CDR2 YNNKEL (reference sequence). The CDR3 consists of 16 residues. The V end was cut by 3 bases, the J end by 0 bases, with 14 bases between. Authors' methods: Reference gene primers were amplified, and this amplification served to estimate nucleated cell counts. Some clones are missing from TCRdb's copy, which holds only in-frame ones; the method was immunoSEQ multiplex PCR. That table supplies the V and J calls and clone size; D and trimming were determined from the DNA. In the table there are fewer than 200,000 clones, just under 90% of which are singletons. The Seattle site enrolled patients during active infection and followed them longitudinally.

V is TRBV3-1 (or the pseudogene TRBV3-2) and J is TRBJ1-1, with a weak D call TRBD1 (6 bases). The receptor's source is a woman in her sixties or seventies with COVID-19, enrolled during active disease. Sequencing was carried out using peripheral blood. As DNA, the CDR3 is TGTGCCAGCAGCCACTATGACCGGGACATGAACACTGAAGCTTTCTTT. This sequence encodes CASSHYDRDMNTEAFF.